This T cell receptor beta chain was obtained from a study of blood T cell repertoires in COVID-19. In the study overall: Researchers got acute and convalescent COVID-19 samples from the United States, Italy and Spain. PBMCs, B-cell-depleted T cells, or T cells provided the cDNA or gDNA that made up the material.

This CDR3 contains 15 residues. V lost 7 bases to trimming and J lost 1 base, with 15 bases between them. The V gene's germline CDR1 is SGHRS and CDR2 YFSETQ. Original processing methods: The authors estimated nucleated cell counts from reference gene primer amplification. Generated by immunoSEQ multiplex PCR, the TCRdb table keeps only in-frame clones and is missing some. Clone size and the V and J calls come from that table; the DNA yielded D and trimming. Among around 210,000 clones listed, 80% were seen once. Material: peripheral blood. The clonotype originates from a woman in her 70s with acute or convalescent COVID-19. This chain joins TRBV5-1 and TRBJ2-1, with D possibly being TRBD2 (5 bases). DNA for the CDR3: TGCGCCAGCCAGGACTTGGCGGAGTCCTACAATGAGCAGTTCTTC. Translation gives CASQDLAESYNEQFF.